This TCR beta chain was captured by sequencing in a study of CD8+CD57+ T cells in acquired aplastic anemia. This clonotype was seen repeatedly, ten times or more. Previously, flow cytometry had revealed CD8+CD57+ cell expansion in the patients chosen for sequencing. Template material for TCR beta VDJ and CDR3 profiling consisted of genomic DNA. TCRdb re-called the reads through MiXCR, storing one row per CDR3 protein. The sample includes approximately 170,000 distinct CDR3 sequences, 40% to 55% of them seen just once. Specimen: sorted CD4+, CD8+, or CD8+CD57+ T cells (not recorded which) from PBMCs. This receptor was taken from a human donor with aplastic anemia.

The DNA of the CDR3 is TGTGCCAGTAGTAGACCGGGACAGGGTAACAATGAGCAGTTCTTC. Amino acids: CASSRPGQGNNEQFF. The J gene is TRBJ2-1, the V gene TRBV19; TRBD1 aligns across 9 bases. The CDR3 length is 15 residues. V trimming: 4 bases; J trimming: 5 bases; junction bases outside the gene matches: 6. The germline V gene encodes CDR1 LNHDA and CDR2 SQIVND (reference sequence). Supplemented by reference TRBV19 and TRBJ2-1, the full variable domain reads DGGITQSPKYLFRKEGQNVTLSCEQNLNHDAMYWYRQDPGQGLRLIYYSQIVNDFQKGDIAEGYSVSREKKESFPLTVTSAQKNPTAFYLCASSRPGQGNNEQFFGPGTRLTVL.